This T cell receptor (beta chain) appears in the sequencing data of a study of Ad26.COV2.S vaccination and SARS-CoV-2 variants (dated by TCRdb to the early 2020s). For the study in its entirety: Donors in the vaccine arm were drawn from COV1001, a phase I-IIa trial of Ad26.COV2.S in healthy adults that was multicentre, randomized, double-blind and placebo-controlled. The TCR-sequenced set comprised about 32 samples: about 19 Ad26.COV2.S vaccine recipients, 5 placebo recipients and 8 SARS-CoV-2 convalescent individuals. Trial participants were randomized into five groups of five, in which low-dose or high-dose Ad26.COV2.S was given once or twice, or placebo was given on both occasions. Ad26.COV2.S was given intramuscularly at 5x10^10 or 1x10^11 viral particles, as a single shot or as two shots 56 days apart. Sequencing of the TCRbeta repertoire served to evaluate the specificity and breadth of SARS-CoV-2-reactive T cell receptors following Ad26.COV2.S vaccination. Throughout the experiments and outcome assessment, investigators stayed blinded to trial group allocation. The research as a whole found: Comparing responses between vaccine doses or regimens was not something the study was powered to do. Compared with placebo recipients, Ad26.COV2.S recipients showed higher spike-specific TCR breadth (P = 0.0014). After vaccination, spike-specific CD8+ and CD4+ T cell responses were reported to show substantial breadth. The authors noted that the TCR breadth and depth analyses may have underestimated total T cell responses. Vaccine and placebo recipients had comparable non-spike TCR breadth, which fits with the vaccine containing only spike.

The sample's treatment or condition, from its label and the paper: 15 to 20 received Ad26.COV2.S at low or high dose, single or two shots; roughly 5 received placebo; per-sample allocation not given. Repertoires of vaccine and placebo recipients were sequenced from samples collected on day 63 after the first injection. Between 29 July and 7 August 2020, Cohort 1b enrolled around 24 adults aged 18-55 years at one site in Boston, USA. Ad26.COV2.S was a replication-incompetent adenovirus type 26 vector that expressed a prefusion-stabilized SARS-CoV-2 spike protein derived from the original Wuhan strain. This clone was observed a handful of times. It has no known antigen specificity. There are no base qualities to consult, and no much larger clone falls within one base. The immunoSEQ Assay was used to sequence TCRbeta CDR3 regions. After extraction, genomic DNA underwent amplification by bias-controlled multiplex PCR, followed by high-throughput sequencing. Turning to the authors' computational methods: To quantify the absolute abundance of each unique TCRbeta CDR3 region, sequences were collapsed and filtered. T cell fraction was estimated by normalizing TCRbeta template counts to usable DNA, with usable DNA measured through amplification of reference genes found in all nucleated cells. Repertoire TCRs were annotated as SARS-CoV-2-specific by exact matching of V gene, CDR3 amino acid sequence and J gene to a known reactive TCR set. The reference SARS-CoV-2 TCR set was derived from MIRA and filtered for enrichment in COVID-19-positive ImmuneCODE repertoires, a step that removed public or cross-reactive TCRs. Based on the MIRA antigens, annotated TCRs were further analysed at the level of specific ORF or position within ORF. Breadth was defined as the number of annotated unique rearrangements divided by the total number of unique productive rearrangements, and depth was defined as the summed frequency of the annotated unique rearrangements. Two-sided Wilcoxon rank-sum tests were used to compare TCR breadth between groups. TCRdb retrieved this table from immuneACCESS and kept in-frame rearrangements only. Not all clones are present; in checked studies, unresolved V genes account for under half, and no reason is known for the remainder. V, J and clone size are taken as reported in that table, and D and trimming were inferred from the DNA itself. The table for this sample lists about 320,000 clones; 90% of them were counted only once. Together, the top ten hold approximately 5% of the sample.

The germline V gene (reference sequence) provides CDR1 MNHEY and CDR2 SMNVEV. The V and J ends are trimmed by 4 bases and 2 bases, leaving 18 bases between them. The CDR3 goes from the cysteine to the phenylalanine over 17 residues. Only the CDR3 DNA stays, 51 bases, in frame from base 1. The rearranged chain carries TRBV27 and TRBJ1-5; the best D guess is TRBD1, with 6 bases matching. The sample here was peripheral blood, taken in a trial of Ad26.COV2.S vaccine versus placebo. The receptor's source is a person between 18 and 65 years old who received the Ad26.COV2.S COVID-19 vaccine or a placebo. The CDR3 corresponds to CASSSPRGPGGNQPQHF. The sequenced DNA: TGTGCCAGCAGTTCACCCCGGGGGCCCGGGGGCAATCAGCCCCAGCATTTT.